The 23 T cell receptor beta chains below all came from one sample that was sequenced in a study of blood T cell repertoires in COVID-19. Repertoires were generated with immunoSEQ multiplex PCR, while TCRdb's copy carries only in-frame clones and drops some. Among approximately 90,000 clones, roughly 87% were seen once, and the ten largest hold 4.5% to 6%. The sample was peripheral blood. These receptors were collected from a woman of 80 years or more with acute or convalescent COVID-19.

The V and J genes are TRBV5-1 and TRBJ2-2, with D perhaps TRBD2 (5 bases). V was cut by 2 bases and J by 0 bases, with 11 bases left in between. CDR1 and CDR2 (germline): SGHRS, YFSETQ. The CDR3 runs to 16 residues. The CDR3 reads CASSLREPANTGELFF. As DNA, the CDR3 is TGCGCCAGCAGCTTAAGGGAGCCAGCGAACACCGGGGAGCTGTTTTTT.

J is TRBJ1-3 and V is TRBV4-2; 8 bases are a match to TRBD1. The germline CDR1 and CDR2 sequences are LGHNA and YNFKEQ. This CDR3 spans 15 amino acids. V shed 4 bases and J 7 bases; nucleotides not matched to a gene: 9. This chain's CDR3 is CASSPDRVAVNTIYF. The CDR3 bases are TGTGCCAGCAGCCCGGACAGGGTAGCCGTGAACACCATATATTTT.

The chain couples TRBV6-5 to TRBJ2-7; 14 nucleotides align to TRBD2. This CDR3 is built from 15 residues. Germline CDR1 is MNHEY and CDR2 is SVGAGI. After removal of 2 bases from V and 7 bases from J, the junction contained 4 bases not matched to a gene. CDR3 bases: TGTGCCAGCAGTTACGGGGGACTAGCGGGAGATGAGCAGTACTTC. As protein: CASSYGGLAGDEQYF.

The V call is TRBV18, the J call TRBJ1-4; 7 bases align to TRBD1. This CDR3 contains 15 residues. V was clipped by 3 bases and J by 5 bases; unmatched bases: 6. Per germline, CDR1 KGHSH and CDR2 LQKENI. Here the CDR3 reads CASSPSQGQNEKLFF. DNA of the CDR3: TGTGCCAGCTCACCTTCACAGGGGCAAAATGAAAAACTGTTTTTT.

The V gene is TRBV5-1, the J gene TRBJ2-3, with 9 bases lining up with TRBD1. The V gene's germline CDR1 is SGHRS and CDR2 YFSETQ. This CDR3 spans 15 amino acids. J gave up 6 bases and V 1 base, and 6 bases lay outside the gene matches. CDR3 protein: CASSLSGTGYDTQYF. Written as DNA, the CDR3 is TGCGCCAGCAGCTTGAGCGGGACAGGGTACGATACGCAGTATTTT.

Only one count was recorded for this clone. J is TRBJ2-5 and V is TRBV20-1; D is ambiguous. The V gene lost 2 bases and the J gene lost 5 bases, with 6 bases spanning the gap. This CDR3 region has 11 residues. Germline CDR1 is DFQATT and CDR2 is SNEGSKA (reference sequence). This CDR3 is CSARPPETQYF. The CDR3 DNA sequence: TGCAGTGCTAGACCCCCGGAGACCCAGTACTTC.

This CDR3 reads CASSQVQRGEQFF. The CDR3 DNA follows: TGCGCCAGCAGCCAAGTTCAGCGGGGTGAGCAGTTCTTC. The V call is TRBV4-3, the J call TRBJ2-1; 7 nucleotides match TRBD2. After removal of 1 base from V and 9 bases from J, the junction contained 3 bases not matched to a gene. The CDR3 spans 13 residues. Germline assignment: CDR1 LGHNA and CDR2 YSLEER.

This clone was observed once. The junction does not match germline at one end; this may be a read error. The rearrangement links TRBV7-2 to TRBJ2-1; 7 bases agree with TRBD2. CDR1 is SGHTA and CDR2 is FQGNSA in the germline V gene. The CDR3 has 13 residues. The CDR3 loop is CASSLDGAAGRLF. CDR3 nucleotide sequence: TGTGCCAGCAGCTTAGATGGGGCAGCGGGGCGGCTCTTC.

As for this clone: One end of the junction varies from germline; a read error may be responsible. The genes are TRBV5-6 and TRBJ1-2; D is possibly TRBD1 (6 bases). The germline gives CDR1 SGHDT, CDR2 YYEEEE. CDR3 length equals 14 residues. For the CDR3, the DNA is TGTGCCAGCAGTTTGGACAGCCGTAACTATGGCTACACCTTC. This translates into CASSLDSRNYGYTF.

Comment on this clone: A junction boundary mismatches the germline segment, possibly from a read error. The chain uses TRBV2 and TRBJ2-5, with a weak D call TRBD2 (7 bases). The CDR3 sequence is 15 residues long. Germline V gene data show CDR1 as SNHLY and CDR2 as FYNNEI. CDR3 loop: CASIRNSGAGETQYF. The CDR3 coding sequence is TGTGCCAGCATCAGAAATTCGGGGGCGGGGGAGACTCAGTACTTC.

CDR3 protein: CASSLLQYNSPLHF. The CDR3 nucleotides read TGTGCCAGCAGCTTACTACAGTATAATTCACCCCTCCACTTT. The chain recombines TRBV7-2 with TRBJ1-6; no clear D gene. Germline lookup yields CDR1 SGHTA and CDR2 FQGNSA. Trimming cost V 2 bases and J 4 bases, with 6 bases left between them. The CDR3 is 14 residues long.

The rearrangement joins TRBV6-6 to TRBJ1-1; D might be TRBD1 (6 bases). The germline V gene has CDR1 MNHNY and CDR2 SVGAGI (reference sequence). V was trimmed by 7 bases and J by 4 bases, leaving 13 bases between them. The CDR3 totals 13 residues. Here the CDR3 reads CASILDSSTEAFF. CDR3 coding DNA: TGTGCCAGCATATTGGACAGTAGCACTGAAGCTTTCTTT.

CDR3: CAWKGQGTDTQYF. The CDR3 nucleotides read TGTGCCTGGAAAGGACAGGGAACAGATACGCAGTATTTT. The rearrangement links TRBV30 to TRBJ2-3, with 8 bases matching TRBD1. The CDR3 length is 13 residues. V shed 4 bases and J 3 bases; nucleotides not matched to a gene: 3. The germline V gene has CDR1 GTSNPN and CDR2 SVGIG (reference sequence).

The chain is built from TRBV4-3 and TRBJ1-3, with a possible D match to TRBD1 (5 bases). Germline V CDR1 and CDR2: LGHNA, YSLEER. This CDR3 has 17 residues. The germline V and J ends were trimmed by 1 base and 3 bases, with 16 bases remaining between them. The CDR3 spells CASSQALNSGFGNTIYF. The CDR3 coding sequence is TGCGCCAGCAGCCAAGCTTTGAATTCAGGGTTTGGAAACACCATATATTTT.

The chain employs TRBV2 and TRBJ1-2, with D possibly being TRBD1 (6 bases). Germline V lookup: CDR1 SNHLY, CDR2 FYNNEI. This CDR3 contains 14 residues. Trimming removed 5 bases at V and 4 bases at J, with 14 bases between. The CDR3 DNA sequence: TGTGCCAGCAGTACGTCTACAGGGTTCTATGGCTACACCTTC. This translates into CASSTSTGFYGYTF.

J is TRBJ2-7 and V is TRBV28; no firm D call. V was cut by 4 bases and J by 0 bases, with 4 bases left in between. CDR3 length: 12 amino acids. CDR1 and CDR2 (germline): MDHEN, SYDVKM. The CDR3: CASSSRSYEQYF. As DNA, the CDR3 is TGTGCCAGCAGTTCTCGCTCCTACGAGCAGTACTTC. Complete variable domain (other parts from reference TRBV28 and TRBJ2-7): DVKVTQSSRYLVKRTGEKVFLECVQDMDHENMFWYRQDPGLGLRLIYFSYDVKMKEKGDIPEGYSVSREKKERFSLILESASTNQTSMYLCASSSRSYEQYFGPGTRLTVT.

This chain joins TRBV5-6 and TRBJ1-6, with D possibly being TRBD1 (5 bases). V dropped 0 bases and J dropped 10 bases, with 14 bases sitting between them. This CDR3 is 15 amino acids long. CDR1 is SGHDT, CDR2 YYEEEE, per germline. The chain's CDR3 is CASSLGQLANSPLHF. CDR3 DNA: TGTGCCAGCAGCTTGGGACAGCTCGCTAACTCACCCCTCCACTTT.

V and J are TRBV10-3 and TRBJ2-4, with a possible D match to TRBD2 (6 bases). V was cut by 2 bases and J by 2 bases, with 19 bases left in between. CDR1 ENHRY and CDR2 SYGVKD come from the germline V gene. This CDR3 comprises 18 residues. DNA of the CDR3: TGTGCCATCAGTGAGGGCCTTGTTGCGGGGAGGTCCAAAAACATTCAGTACTTC. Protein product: CAISEGLVAGRSKNIQYF.

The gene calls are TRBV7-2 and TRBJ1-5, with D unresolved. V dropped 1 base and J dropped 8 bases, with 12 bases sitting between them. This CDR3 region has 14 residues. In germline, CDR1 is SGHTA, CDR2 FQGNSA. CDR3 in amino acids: CASSLGGAVKPQHF. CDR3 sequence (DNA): TGTGCCAGCAGCTTAGGAGGCGCGGTAAAGCCCCAGCATTTT.

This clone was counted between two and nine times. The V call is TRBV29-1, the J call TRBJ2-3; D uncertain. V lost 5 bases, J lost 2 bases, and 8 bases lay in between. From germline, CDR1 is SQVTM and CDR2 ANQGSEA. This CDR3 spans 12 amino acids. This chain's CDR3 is CSVSPVTDTQYF. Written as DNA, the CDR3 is TGCAGCGTTAGCCCGGTCACAGATACGCAGTATTTT.

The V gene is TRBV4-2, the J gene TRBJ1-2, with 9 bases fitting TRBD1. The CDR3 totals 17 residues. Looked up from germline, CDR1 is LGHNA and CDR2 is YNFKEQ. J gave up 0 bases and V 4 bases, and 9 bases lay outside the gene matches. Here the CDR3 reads CASSRGDRAISNYGYTF. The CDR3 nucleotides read TGTGCCAGCAGCCGCGGGGACAGGGCAATATCTAACTATGGCTACACCTTC.

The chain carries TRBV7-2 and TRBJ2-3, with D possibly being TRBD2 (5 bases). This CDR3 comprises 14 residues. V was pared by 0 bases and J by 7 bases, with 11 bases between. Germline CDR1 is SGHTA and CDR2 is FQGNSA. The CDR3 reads CASSLAGIRNTQYF. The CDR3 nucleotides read TGTGCCAGCAGCTTAGCCGGGATTAGAAATACGCAGTATTTT.

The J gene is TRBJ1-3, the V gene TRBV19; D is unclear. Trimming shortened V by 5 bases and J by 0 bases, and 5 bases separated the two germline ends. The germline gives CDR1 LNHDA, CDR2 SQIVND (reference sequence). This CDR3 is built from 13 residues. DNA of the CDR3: TGTGCCAGTAGTGTCAGCTCTGGAAACACCATATATTTT. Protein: CASSVSSGNTIYF.